These 5 T cell receptor beta chains came from one sample sequenced in a study of blood T cell repertoires in COVID-19. Some clones are missing from TCRdb's copy, which holds only in-frame ones; the method was immunoSEQ multiplex PCR. This sample has 70,000 to 80,000 clones, with less than 90% found just once. The sample was peripheral blood. Source of these receptors: an elderly man in a cohort sampled during active COVID-19.

The genes are TRBV18 and TRBJ1-1, with 9 bases that match TRBD1. Germline V CDR1 and CDR2: KGHSH, LQKENI. With V trimmed by 1 base and J by 6 bases, 6 bases remained unmatched. The CDR3 runs to 15 residues. The CDR3 nucleotides read TGTGCCAGCTCACCACTTGGGACAGGGTCGGCTGAAGCTTTCTTT. It yields the protein CASSPLGTGSAEAFF.

This chain uses TRBV6-5 with TRBJ2-5; 11 bases map to TRBD1. Germline V gene data show CDR1 as MNHEY and CDR2 as SVGAGI. The CDR3 is 15 amino acids. J was trimmed by 5 bases and V by 8 bases; bases with no gene match: 10. The CDR3 region has the DNA TGTGCCAGCGGACCCGGGACAGGGGGGCGGGAGACCCAGTACTTC. This translates into CASGPGTGGRETQYF.

This clone was recorded once. This sequence joins TRBV7-3 and TRBJ2-2, with 9 bases matching TRBD1. Germline CDR1 reads SGHTA; CDR2 reads FQGTGA. V shed 4 bases and J 4 bases; nucleotides not matched to a gene: 7. The CDR3 is 16 amino acids. The CDR3 spells CASSSGTGSATGELFF. The CDR3 region has the DNA TGTGCCAGCAGCTCCGGGACAGGGAGTGCCACCGGGGAGCTGTTTTTT.

The V call is TRBV6-5, the J call TRBJ2-7, with a tentative D call TRBD2 (6 bases). Germline V gene sequence: CDR1 MNHEY, CDR2 SVGAGI. The CDR3 length is 14 residues. The V end lost 5 bases, the J end lost 6 bases, and 17 bases lay between the germline ends. The CDR3 sequence is CASSPTRLTAEQYV. The CDR3 nucleotides are TGTGCCAGCAGTCCGACTAGACTCACTGCCGAGCAGTACGTC.

V gene TRBV4-1 combines with J gene TRBJ2-3; tentatively, D is TRBD2 (6 bases). From germline, CDR1 is MGHRA and CDR2 YSYEKL. The V end was cut by 1 base, the J end by 0 bases, with 8 bases between. The CDR3 sequence is 15 residues long. Here the CDR3 DNA reads TGCGCCAGCAGCCAAGTGGGACTGAGCACAGATACGCAGTATTTT. Amino acids: CASSQVGLSTDTQYF.